This T cell receptor (beta chain) appears in the sequencing data of a study of shared clonotypes between healthy human individuals. Repertoires were generated with immunoSEQ multiplex PCR, while TCRdb's copy carries only in-frame clones and drops some. The repertoire consists of under 2,000,000 clones, with about 95% occurring once and the leading ten covering under 1.5%. V trimming: 5 bases; J trimming: 7 bases; junction bases outside the gene matches: 6. The CDR3 extends over 13 amino acids. From germline, CDR1 is SGHRS and CDR2 YFSETQ. Naive CD8 cells lacked CD45RO and underwent positive selection for CCR7, leaving out terminally differentiated effector memory CD45RA+ cells.

Source material: naive CD8+ T cells sorted from blood. The receptor was derived from a young man in good health. V is TRBV5-1 and J is TRBJ1-1, with 9 bases identical to TRBD1. The CDR3 reads CASRPGQGFEAFF. CDR3 bases: TGCGCCAGCAGACCGGGACAGGGTTTTGAAGCTTTCTTT.